Listed here are 2 T cell receptor beta chains from one sample, sequenced in a study of human CD8 memory T cell subsets. Construction of TCR beta libraries was accomplished by means of UMI-labeled 5' RACE. For each CDR3 protein, TCRdb gives one entry from its re-call of the 5' RACE reads, without DNA. Its clone listing holds roughly 10,000 distinct CDR3 sequences. The sequenced material came from CD8+ stem-like memory T cells (TSCM and TCM) sorted from PBMCs. The subset is: stem-like memory CD8 T cells (TSTEM), CCR7+ PD-1- TIGIT-. Receptors originate from a human donor in good health.

The gene calls are TRBV29-1 and TRBJ2-7; as DNA is missing, the TRBD2 call by TCRdb cannot be tested. There are 13 residues in the CDR3. Germline V lookup: CDR1 SQVTM, CDR2 ANQGSEA. The CDR3 protein is CSVRGLVGYEQYF.

This clonotype registers medium-sized by frequency. The chain combines TRBV29-1 with TRBJ2-3. There are 12 residues in the CDR3. The germline V gene has CDR1 SQVTM and CDR2 ANQGSEA. The CDR3 reads CSVEDRRVTQYF.